This T cell receptor beta chain was sequenced in a study of vaccination and CD4 T cells after COVID-19. Turning to the study itself: The study collected post-vaccine samples a median 72 days after dose two, with a range of 14 to 241. Whole-study findings and limits: SARS-CoV-2-reactive clonotypes showed a nonsignificant median rise from roughly 21 to 40.

CD4+ T cells that had been cultured provided DNA sequenced with the Oncomine TCR Beta short-read assay. One entry per CDR3 protein, called by TCRdb with MiXCR from the PCR reads. Of over 14,000 distinct CDR3 sequences in the sample, about half are singletons; the top ten hold around 13%. This clonotype occurred a few times. Antigen specificity is unknown. Sample treatment: roughly nine-day PBMC culture with coronavirus spike peptide pools or control peptides (ViraFEST assay). T cells were expanded with peptide pools, and expanded clonotypes were identified by TCR sequencing. It was after roughly ten days of culture that CD4+ T cells were isolated by negative selection. From germline, CDR1 is MNHNS and CDR2 SASEGT. CDR3 length equals 12 residues. V lost 6 bases to trimming and J lost 11 bases, with 14 bases between them.

The chain uses TRBV6-1 and TRBJ1-5; weak D call: TRBD1 (6 bases). This sequence originates from a human donor who had recovered from COVID-19. The specimen sequenced was CD4+ T cells from blood, cultured in vitro. The CDR3 DNA reads as TGTGCCAGCAGAAAAAGTGGGGGCTCCCAGCATTTT. Protein sequence: CASRKSGGSQHF.